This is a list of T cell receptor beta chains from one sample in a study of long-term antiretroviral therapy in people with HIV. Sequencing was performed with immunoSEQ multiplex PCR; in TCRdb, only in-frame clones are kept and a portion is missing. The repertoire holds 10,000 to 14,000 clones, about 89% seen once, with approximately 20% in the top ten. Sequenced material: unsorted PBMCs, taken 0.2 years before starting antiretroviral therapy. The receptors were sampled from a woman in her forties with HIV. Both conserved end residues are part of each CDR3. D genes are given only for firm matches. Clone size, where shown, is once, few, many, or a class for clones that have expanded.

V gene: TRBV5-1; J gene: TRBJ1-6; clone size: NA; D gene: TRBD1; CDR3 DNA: TGCGCCAGCAGCTTGGGTCCAGGGGGGAATTCACCCCTCCACTTT; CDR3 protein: CASSLGPGGNSPLHF
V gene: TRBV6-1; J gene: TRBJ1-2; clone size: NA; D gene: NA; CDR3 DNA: TGTGCCAGCAGTGAAGCAGGAGGGCTTAACCCATTCTATGGCTACACCTTC; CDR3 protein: CASSEAGGLNPFYGYTF
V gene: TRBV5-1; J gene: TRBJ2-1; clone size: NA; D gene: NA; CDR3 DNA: TGCGCCAGCAGCTCCCGAGGGACCTACAATGAGCAGTTCTTC; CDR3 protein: CASSSRGTYNEQFF
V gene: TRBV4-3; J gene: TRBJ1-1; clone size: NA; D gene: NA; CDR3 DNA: TGCGCCAGCAGCCAGGGCTGGGGGGTGGGCACTGAAGCTTTCTTT; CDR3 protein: CASSQGWGVGTEAFF
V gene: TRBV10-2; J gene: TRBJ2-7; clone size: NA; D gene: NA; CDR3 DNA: TGCGCCAGCAGTGACCAGTACGAGCAGTACTTC; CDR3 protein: CASSDQYEQYF
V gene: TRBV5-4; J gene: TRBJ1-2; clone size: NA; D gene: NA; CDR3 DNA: TGCGCCAGCAGCCAAGATTGGGGGGGCATTGGCTACACCTTC; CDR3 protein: CASSQDWGGIGYTF
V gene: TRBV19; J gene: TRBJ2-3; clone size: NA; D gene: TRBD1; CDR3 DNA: TGTGCCAGTAGTTTAGACAGGGGGGCAGATACGCAGTATTTT; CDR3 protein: CASSLDRGADTQYF
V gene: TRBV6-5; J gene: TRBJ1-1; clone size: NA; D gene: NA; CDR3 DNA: TGTGCCAGCAGTTACTCAGGGGCCCCGAACACTGAAGCTTTCTTT; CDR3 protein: CASSYSGAPNTEAFF
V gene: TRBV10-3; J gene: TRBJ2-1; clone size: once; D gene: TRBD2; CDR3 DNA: TGTGCCATCAGTGGAGCGGGAGCCTACAATGAGCAGTTCTTC; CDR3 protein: CAISGAGAYNEQFF
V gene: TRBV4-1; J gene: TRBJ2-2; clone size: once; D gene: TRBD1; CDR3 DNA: TGCGCCAGCAGCCTACGTCCGGACAGGGGGCCGAACACCGGGGAGCTGTTTTTT; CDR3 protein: CASSLRPDRGPNTGELFF
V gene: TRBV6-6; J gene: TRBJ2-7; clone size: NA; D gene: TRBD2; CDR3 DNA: TGTGCCAGCAGGTCCGGGACTAGCACCACCTACGAGCAGTACTTC; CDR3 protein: CASRSGTSTTYEQYF
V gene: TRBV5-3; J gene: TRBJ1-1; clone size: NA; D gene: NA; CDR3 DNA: TGTGCCAGCAGCTTGGATACAGGGAGCACTGAAGCTTTCTTT; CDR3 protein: CASSLDTGSTEAFF
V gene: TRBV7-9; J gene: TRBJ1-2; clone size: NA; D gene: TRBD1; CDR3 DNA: TGTGCCAGCAGCTTAGCGCGGGACAGTGCTTCGGGAGGCTACACCTTC; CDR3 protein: CASSLARDSASGGYTF
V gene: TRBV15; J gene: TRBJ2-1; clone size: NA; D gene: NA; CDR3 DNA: TGTGCCACCAGCAGAGATCCCCCTCTGGACGCCGAATACAATGAGCAGTTCTTC; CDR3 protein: CATSRDPPLDAEYNEQFF
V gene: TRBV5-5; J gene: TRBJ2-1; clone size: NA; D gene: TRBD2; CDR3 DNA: TGTGCCAGCAGCTTGGATCGGACTAGCAACAATGAGCAGTTCTTC; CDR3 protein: CASSLDRTSNNEQFF
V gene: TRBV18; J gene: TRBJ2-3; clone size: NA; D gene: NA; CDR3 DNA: TGTGCCAGCTCACCACAGGCAGATACGCAGTATTTT; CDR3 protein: CASSPQADTQYF
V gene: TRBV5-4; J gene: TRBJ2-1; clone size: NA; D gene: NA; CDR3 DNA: TGTGCCAGCAGCTCGAGGGGGTACCTTTACAATGAGCAGTTCTTC; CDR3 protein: CASSSRGYLYNEQFF
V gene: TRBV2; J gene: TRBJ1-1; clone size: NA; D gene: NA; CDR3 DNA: TGTGCCAGCGGTCGACAGACTGAAGCTTTCTTT; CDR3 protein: CASGRQTEAFF
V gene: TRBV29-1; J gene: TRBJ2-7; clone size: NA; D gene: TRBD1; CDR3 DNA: TGCAGCGCTCGACAGGGATGGAGTCAGGAGCAGTACTTC; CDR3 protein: CSARQGWSQEQYF
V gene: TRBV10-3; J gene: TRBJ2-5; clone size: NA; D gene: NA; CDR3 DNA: TGTGCCATCAGCACAACATCCCCAGGGCGGGTAAGGGGACAAGAGACCCAGTACTTC; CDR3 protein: CAISTTSPGRVRGQETQYF
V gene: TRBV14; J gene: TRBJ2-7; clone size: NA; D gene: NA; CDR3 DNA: TGTGCCAGCAGCCAAGATGTCGGCTACGGCCAGAGCTCCTACGAGCAGTACTTC; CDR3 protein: CASSQDVGYGQSSYEQYF
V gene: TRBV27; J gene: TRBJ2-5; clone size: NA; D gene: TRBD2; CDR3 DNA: TGTGCCAGCAGTCCGACGGGGGGGGAGACCCAGTACTTC; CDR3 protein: CASSPTGGETQYF
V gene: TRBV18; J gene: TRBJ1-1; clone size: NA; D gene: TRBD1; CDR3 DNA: TGTGCCAGCTCACCAGCGGGACAGGGGGGAACTGAAGCTTTCTTT; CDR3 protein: CASSPAGQGGTEAFF
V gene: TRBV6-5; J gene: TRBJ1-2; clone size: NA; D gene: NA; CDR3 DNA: TGTGCCAGCACCCACTCGCAGGAATATGGCTACACCTTC; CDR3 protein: CASTHSQEYGYTF
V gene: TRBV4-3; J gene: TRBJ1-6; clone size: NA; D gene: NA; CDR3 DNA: TGCGCCAGCAGCCCCTCGAGTAGATTTTATAATTCACCCCTCCACTTT; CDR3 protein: CASSPSSRFYNSPLHF
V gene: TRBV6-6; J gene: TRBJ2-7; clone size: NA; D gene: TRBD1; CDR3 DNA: TGTGCCAGCAACGACAGGGACGAGCAGTACTTC; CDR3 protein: CASNDRDEQYF
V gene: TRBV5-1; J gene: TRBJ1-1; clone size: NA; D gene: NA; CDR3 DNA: TGCGCCAGCAGCCCGGACAACTGGCTCGCTGAAGCTTTCTTT; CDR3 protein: CASSPDNWLAEAFF
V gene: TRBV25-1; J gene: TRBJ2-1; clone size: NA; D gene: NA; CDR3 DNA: TGTGCCAGTTCTGCCCCTAGCTCCTACAATGAGCAGTTCTTC; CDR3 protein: CASSAPSSYNEQFF
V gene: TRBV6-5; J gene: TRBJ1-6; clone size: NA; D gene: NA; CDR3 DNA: TGTGCCAGCAGTTCCCCCGATCGGGGGAGTAATTCACCCCTCCACTTT; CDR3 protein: CASSSPDRGSNSPLHF
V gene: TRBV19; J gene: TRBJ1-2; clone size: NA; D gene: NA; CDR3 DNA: TGTGCCAGTAGTATTCCTATTGGTCCTAACTATGGCTACACCTTC; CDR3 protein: CASSIPIGPNYGYTF
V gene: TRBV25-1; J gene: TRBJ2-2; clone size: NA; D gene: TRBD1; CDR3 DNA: TGTGCCAGCAGGGGGGACAGGGATCGTACCGGGGAGCTGTTTTTT; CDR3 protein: CASRGDRDRTGELFF
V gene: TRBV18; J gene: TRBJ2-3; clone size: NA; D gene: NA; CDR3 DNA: TGTGCCAGCTCACCTGAGGGTTTTTTGACAGATACGCAGTATTTT; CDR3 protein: CASSPEGFLTDTQYF
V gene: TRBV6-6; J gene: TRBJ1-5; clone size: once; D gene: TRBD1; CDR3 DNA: TGTGCCAGCAGTTACAGGACAGGGGGCAATCAGCCCCAGCATTTT; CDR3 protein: CASSYRTGGNQPQHF
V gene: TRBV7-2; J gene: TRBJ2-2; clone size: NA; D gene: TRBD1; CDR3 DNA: TGTGCCAGCAGCTCTGGACAGGGGAACACCGGGGAGCTGTTTTTT; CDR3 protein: CASSSGQGNTGELFF
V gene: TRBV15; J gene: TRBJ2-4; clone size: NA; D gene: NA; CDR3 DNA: TGTGCCACCAGCAGAGATGTGGGTGCCAAAAACATTCAGTACTTC; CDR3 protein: CATSRDVGAKNIQYF
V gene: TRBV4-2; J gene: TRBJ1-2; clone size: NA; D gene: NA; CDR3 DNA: TGTGCCAGCAGCCAAGATTCGTCAGGGACTAACTATGGCTACACCTTC; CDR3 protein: CASSQDSSGTNYGYTF
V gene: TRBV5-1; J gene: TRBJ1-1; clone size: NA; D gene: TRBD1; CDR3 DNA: TGCGCCAGCAGCTTGGGGACAGGGGGCGCGACTGAAGCTTTCTTT; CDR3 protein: CASSLGTGGATEAFF
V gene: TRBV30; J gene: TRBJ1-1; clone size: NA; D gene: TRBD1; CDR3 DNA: TGTGCCTGGAGACTACCAGGGGGACCAGCTTTCTTT; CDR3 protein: CAWRLPGGPAFF
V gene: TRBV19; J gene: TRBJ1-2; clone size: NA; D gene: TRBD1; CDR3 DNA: TGTGCCAGTAGTAACGACAGGGCTCTTAACTATGGCTACACCTTC; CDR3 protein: CASSNDRALNYGYTF
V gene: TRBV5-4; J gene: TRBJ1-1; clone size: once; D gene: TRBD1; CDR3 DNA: TGTGCCAGCAGCTTGGGACAGGGGTTCACTGAAGCTTTCTTT; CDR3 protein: CASSLGQGFTEAFF